This T cell receptor beta chain was profiled in a study of response to subunit inactivated influenza vaccine. Between the trimmed V and J ends, which lost 3 bases and 6 bases, there was a span of 12 bases. The CDR3 loop spans 12 amino acids. From germline, CDR1 is DFQATT and CDR2 SNEGSKA (reference sequence). In its sample, this clonotype was seen many times. MiXCR, applied by TCRdb to the RT-PCR reads, yields one record per CDR3 protein. The repertoire holds fewer than 650,000 distinct CDR3 sequences, with roughly 13% as singletons. Sample: PBMCs from blood, taken more than 35 days after vaccination. The sequence derives from a man aged 50-59 years who received an inactivated influenza vaccine. The chain links TRBV20-1 to TRBJ2-7; perhaps TRBD1 as D (5 bases). CDR3 protein: CSARGLVGEQYF. Here the CDR3 DNA reads TGCAGTGCTAGGGGGCTAGTAGGCGAGCAGTACTTC.